This is a list of T cell receptor beta chains from one sample in a study of blood T cell repertoires in COVID-19. The protocol was immunoSEQ multiplex PCR, while the TCRdb copy is restricted to in-frame clones and leaves out a portion. The table shows more than 150,000 clones, with more than 75% occurring only once. What was sequenced was PBMCs or T cells enriched from blood (not recorded which). All receptors derive from a woman aged 50 to 60 who had recovered from COVID-19. Both conserved end residues are part of each CDR3. D genes are given only for firm matches. Some rows mark clone size as missing; the rest say once, few, many or name a class of expanded clone.

J | size | V | D | DNA | CDR3
TRBJ1-2 | - | TRBV29-1 | TRBD1 | TGCAGCGCTGGACAGGACTATGGCTACACCTTC | CSAGQDYGYTF
TRBJ2-7 | - | TRBV21-1 | - | TGTGCCAGCAGCATAAACGGACATCCCTACGAGCAGTACTTC | CASSINGHPYEQYF
TRBJ1-3 | - | TRBV3-1/TRBV3-2 | - | TGTGCCAGCAGCCAAGAACGCGGGACGGGAAACACCATATATTTT | CASSQERGTGNTIYF
TRBJ2-6 | - | TRBV10-1 | - | TGCGCCACCCGTTGGTTTCGGGGCTCTGGGGCCAACGTCCTGACTTTC | CATRWFRGSGANVLTF
TRBJ2-2 | - | TRBV3-1/TRBV3-2 | TRBD2 | TGTGCCAGCAGCCCGACATTATCAGGACTAGCGTACACCGGGGAGCTGTTTTTT | CASSPTLSGLAYTGELFF
TRBJ1-1 | - | TRBV7-9 | TRBD1 | TGTGCCAGCAGCTTACCAGACAGGGGCGTAGAAGCTTTCTTT | CASSLPDRGVEAFF
TRBJ1-1 | once | TRBV15 | TRBD1 | TGTGCCACCAGCAGAGATATCGGACAGGGGATTGAAGCTTTCTTT | CATSRDIGQGIEAFF
TRBJ1-1 | - | TRBV28 | TRBD1 | TGTGCCAGCAGTCTTGTACAGGGGGGTGAAGCTTTCTTT | CASSLVQGGEAFF
TRBJ2-7 | - | TRBV7-9 | TRBD2 | TGTGCCAGCAGTGAGCTAGCGGGAGAATCCTACGAGCAGTACTTC | CASSELAGESYEQYF
TRBJ2-3 | - | TRBV6-5 | - | TGTGCCAGCAGCCCCACTGACTTGGTGGTTACGCAGTATTTT | CASSPTDLVVTQYF
TRBJ2-1 | - | TRBV9 | TRBD1 | TGTGCCAGCAGCGTGCAGACAGGGGGCTGGAATGAGCAGTTCTTC | CASSVQTGGWNEQFF
TRBJ1-2 | - | TRBV10-3 | TRBD1 | TGTGCCACCCGTTCCCAGGGGGGTAACTATGGCTACACCTTC | CATRSQGGNYGYTF
TRBJ1-1 | - | TRBV6-5 | TRBD1 | TGTGCCAGCAGTTCCAGGGGGAATACTGAAGCTTTCTTT | CASSSRGNTEAFF
TRBJ2-2 | - | TRBV21-1 | - | TGTGCCAGCAGCAAAGGGGTGGGGACAGCGAGGGCCGGGGAGCTGTTTTTT | CASSKGVGTARAGELFF
TRBJ1-5 | - | TRBV7-3 | - | TGTGCCAGCAGCGTGACAAAAAATCAGCCCCAGCATTTT | CASSVTKNQPQHF
TRBJ2-7 | - | TRBV6-1 | - | TGTGCCAGCAGTGAAGAGGGAGATCGCTACGAGCAGTACTTC | CASSEEGDRYEQYF
TRBJ1-2 | few | TRBV21-1 | - | TGTGCCAGCAGCACCAAGTCGAGAGACAGGGATAAGTATGGCTACACCTTC | CASSTKSRDRDKYGYTF
TRBJ2-7 | - | TRBV6-5 | TRBD1 | TGTGCCAGCAGTTATAGGGACAGGGGCTACGAGCAGTACTTC | CASSYRDRGYEQYF
TRBJ2-2 | - | TRBV7-9 | TRBD2 | TGTGCCAGCAGCTTGACTAGCGGTCTGAACACCGGGGAGCTGTTTTTT | CASSLTSGLNTGELFF
TRBJ1-6 | - | TRBV21-1 | - | TGTGCCAGCAGCAAAAATATCGGGGGAGAGAATTCACCCCTCCACTTT | CASSKNIGGENSPLHF